The 9 T cell receptor beta chains given below trace back to one sample, sequenced in a study of cytomegalovirus exposure and HLA in healthy donors. The PCR was carried out with 60 Vbeta primers and 13 Jbeta primers. The method was immunoSEQ multiplex PCR; TCRdb's version includes in-frame clones alone and lacks a portion of them. The sample holds fewer than 250,000 clones, about four fifths seen once. Sequenced material: PBMCs. Receptors originate from a man aged 35 to 55 in good health and CMV-seropositive.

The chain uses TRBV7-8 and TRBJ2-4; maybe TRBD1 (5 bases). The CDR3 covers 15 residues. V shed 1 base and J shed 1 base, with 8 bases lying between them. Germline V gene lookup returns CDR1 SGHVS and CDR2 FQNEAQ. The CDR3 nucleotides read TGTGCCAGCAGCTTAGGGCAGGGCGCCAAAAACATTCAGTACTTC. This codes for CASSLGQGAKNIQYF.

The V call is TRBV11-3, the J call TRBJ1-3; 7 nucleotides line up with TRBD1. After removal of 5 bases from V and 0 bases from J, the junction contained 7 bases not matched to a gene. The CDR3 sequence is 16 residues long. The germline V gene has CDR1 SGHNT and CDR2 YENEEA. CDR3 sequence reads: CASSPAGTVSGNTIYF. The CDR3 nucleotides read TGTGCCAGCAGCCCGGCTGGGACAGTCTCTGGAAACACCATATATTTT.

The chain links TRBV7-3 to TRBJ2-1, with TRBD1 matching over 8 bases. CDR3 length: 14 amino acids. CDR1 SGHTA and CDR2 FQGTGA come from the germline V gene. V lost 2 bases, J lost 4 bases, and 1 base stayed unmatched. For the CDR3, the DNA is TGTGCCAGCAGCTTAGGGGACAGGTACAATGAGCAGTTCTTC. This sequence encodes CASSLGDRYNEQFF.

About this clone: Other DNA sequences within the sample encode an identical CDR3. CDR3 DNA: TGTGCCAGCTCACCCCTAGCGGGAGACAATGAGCAGTTCTTC. Protein sequence: CASSPLAGDNEQFF. V usage is TRBV18 and J usage is TRBJ2-1; 10 bases agree with TRBD2. The V segment lost 3 bases and the J segment 5 bases; nucleotides outside the gene matches: 1. Germline V lookup: CDR1 KGHSH, CDR2 LQKENI. There are 14 residues in the CDR3.

The V gene is TRBV9, the J gene TRBJ1-2; perhaps TRBD1 as D (5 bases). Germline CDR1 SGDLS, CDR2 YYNGEE. The CDR3 is made up of 15 amino acids. V was shortened by 1 base and J by 4 bases, with 14 bases between the two germline ends. This chain's CDR3 is CASSVSSGGSYGYTF. Here the CDR3 DNA reads TGTGCCAGCAGCGTAAGCTCCGGGGGTAGCTATGGCTACACCTTC.

The chain combines TRBV30 with TRBJ2-1; 10 nucleotides agree with TRBD2. Losses at the gene ends were 4 bases for V and 1 base for J; bases not matched to a gene: 7. Germline values: CDR1 GTSNPN, CDR2 SVGIG (reference sequence). CDR3 length: 16 residues. CDR3 sequence: CAWTSGRGGSYNEQFF. CDR3 DNA sequence: TGTGCCTGGACTAGCGGGAGAGGGGGATCCTACAATGAGCAGTTCTTC.

The genes are TRBV10-2 and TRBJ1-1; 10 bases line up with TRBD1. V gave up 9 bases and J gave up 4 bases; unmatched junction bases: 5. CDR1 and CDR2 from the germline V gene are WSHSY and SAAADI. The length of the CDR3 is 13 residues. The CDR3 sequence: CASRQGASTEAFF. The CDR3 DNA reads TGCGCCAGTAGACAGGGGGCGAGCACTGAAGCTTTCTTT.

This chain connects TRBV6-5 to TRBJ2-7, with a possible D match to TRBD2 (6 bases). The CDR3 is 15 residues long. The ends were cut back, 4 bases at V and 4 bases at J, with 17 bases in the middle. Germline V gene sequence: CDR1 MNHEY, CDR2 SVGAGI. The CDR3 reads CASSLVSGEGYEQYF. The CDR3 region has the DNA TGTGCCAGCAGTTTAGTTAGCGGAGAGGGGTACGAGCAGTACTTC.

The gene calls are TRBV5-1 and TRBJ1-2, with TRBD1 matching over 7 bases. CDR1 is SGHRS and CDR2 is YFSETQ in the germline V gene. The CDR3 length is 14 residues. J was trimmed by 8 bases and V by 3 bases; bases with no gene match: 10. In DNA, the CDR3 is TGCGCCAGCAGCTGGACGACAGGGACGAACGGCTACACCTTC. Translated, it gives CASSWTTGTNGYTF.